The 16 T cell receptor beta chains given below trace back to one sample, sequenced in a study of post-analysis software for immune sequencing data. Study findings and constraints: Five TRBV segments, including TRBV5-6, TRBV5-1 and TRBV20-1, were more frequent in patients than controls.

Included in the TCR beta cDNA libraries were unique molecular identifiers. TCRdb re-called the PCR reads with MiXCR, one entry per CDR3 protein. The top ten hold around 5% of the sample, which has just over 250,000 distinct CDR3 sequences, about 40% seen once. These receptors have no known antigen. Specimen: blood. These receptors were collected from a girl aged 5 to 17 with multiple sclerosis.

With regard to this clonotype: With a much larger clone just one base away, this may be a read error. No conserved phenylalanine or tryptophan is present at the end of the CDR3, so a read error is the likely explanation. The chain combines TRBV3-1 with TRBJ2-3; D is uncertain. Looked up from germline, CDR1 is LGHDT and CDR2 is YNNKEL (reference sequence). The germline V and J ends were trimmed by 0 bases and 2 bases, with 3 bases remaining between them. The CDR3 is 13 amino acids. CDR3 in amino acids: CASSQDHTDTQYL. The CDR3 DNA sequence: TGTGCCAGCAGCCAAGATCACACAGATACGCAGTATTTG.

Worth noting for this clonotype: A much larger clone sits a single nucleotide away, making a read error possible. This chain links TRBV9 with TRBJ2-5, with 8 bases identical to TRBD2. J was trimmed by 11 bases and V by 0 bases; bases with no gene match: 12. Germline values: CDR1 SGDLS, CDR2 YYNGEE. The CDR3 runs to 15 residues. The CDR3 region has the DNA TGTGCCAGCAGCGTAGCGGAACGGGAGGGCAATGAGCAGTACTTC. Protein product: CASSVAEREGNEQYF. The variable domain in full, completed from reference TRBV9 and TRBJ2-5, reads DSGVTQTPKHLITATGQRVTLRCSPRSGDLSVYWYQQSLDQGLQFLIQYYNGEERAKGNILERFSAQQFPDLHSELNLSSLELGDSALYFCASSVAEREGNEQYFGPGTRLLVL.

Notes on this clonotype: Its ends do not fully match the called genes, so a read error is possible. CDR3 coding DNA: TGCAATGCTAGCCTACAGGGGGTAAGGGGCTACACCTTC. Protein sequence: CNASLQGVRGYTF. This chain uses TRBV20-1 with TRBJ1-2; 8 bases are a match to TRBD1. Germline V gene sequence: CDR1 DFQATT, CDR2 SNEGSKA (reference sequence). CDR3 length: 13 residues.

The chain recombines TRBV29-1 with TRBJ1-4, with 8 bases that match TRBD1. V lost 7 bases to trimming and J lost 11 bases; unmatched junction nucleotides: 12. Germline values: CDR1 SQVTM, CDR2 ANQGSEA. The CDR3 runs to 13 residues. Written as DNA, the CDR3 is TGCAGCGCCGGACAGGGACTCTCTGGGAAACTGTTTTTT. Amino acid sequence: CSAGQGLSGKLFF. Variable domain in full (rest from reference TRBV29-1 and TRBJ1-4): SAVISQKPSRDICQRGTSLTIQCQVDSQVTMMFWYRQQPGQSLTLIATANQGSEATYESGFVIDKFPISRPNLTFSTLTVSNMSPEDSSIYLCSAGQGLSGKLFFGSGTQLSVL.

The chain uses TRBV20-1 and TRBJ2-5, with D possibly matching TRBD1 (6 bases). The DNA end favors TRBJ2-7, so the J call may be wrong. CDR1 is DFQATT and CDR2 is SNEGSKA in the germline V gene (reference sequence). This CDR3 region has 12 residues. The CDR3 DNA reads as TGCAGTGCTACAGGGGAAGGCTACGAGCAGTACTTC. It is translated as CSATGEGYEQYF.

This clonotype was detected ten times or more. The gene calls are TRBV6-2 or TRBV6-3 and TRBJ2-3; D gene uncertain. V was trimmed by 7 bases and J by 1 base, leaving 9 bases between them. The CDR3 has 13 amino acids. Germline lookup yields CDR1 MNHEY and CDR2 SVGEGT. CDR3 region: CASTWGRTDTQYF. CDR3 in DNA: TGTGCCAGCACGTGGGGTCGCACAGATACGCAGTATTTT.

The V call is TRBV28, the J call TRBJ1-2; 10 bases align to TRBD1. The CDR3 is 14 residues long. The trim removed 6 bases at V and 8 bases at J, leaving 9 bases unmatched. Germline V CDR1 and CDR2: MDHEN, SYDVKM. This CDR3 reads CASRGGQGLAGYTF. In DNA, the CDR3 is TGTGCCAGCAGGGGGGGACAGGGGTTAGCGGGCTACACCTTC.

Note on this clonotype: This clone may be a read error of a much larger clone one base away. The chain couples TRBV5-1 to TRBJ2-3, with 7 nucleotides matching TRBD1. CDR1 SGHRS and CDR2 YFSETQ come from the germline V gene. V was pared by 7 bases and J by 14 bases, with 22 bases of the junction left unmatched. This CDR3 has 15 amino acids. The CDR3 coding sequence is TGCGCCAGCCACCCCGGACAGGCTCTCACCGGGGAGCTGTATTTT. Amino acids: CASHPGQALTGELYF.

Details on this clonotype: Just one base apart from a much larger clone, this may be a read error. The DNA of the CDR3 is TGCGTCAGCACTCCCGGGACAGGGGGCTCCTACGAGCAGTACTTC. Its translation is CVSTPGTGGSYEQYF. The V call is TRBV5-1, the J call TRBJ2-7; 11 bases are a match to TRBD1. The CDR3 contains 15 residues. From germline, CDR1 is SGHRS and CDR2 YFSETQ.

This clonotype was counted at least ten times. The CDR3 DNA is TGTGCCACCGGACAGGGATATACGCAGTATTTT. It codes for CATGQGYTQYF. This rearrangement joins TRBV24-1 to TRBJ2-3, with 8 bases fitting TRBD1. Germline CDR1 reads KGHDR; CDR2 reads SFDVKD. Unmatched junction bases numbered 2, after V lost 9 bases and J lost 7 bases. The CDR3 is made up of 11 amino acids.

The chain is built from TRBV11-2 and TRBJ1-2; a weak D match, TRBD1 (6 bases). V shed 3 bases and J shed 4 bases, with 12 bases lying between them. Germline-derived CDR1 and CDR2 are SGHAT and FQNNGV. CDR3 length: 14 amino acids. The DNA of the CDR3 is TGTGCCAGCAGCTTGGGGGGGCGAGGCTATGGCTACACCTTC. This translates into CASSLGGRGYGYTF.

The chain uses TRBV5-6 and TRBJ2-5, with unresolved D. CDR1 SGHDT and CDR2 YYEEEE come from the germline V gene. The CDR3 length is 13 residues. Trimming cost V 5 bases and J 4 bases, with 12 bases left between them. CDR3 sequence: CASSSGYTETQYF. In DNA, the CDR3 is TGTGCCAGCAGTTCCGGGTATACAGAGACCCAGTACTTC.

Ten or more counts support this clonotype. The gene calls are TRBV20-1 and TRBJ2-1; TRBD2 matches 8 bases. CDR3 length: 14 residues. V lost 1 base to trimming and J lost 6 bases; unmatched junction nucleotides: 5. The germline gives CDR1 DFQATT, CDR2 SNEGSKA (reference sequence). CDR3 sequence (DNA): TGCAGTGCTAGAGCCCAGCGGGAGACCAATGAGCAGTTCTTC. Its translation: CSARAQRETNEQFF.

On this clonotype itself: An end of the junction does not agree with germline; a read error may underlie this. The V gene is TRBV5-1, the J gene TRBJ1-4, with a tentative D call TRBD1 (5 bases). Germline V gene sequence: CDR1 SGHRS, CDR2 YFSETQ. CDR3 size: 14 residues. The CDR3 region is CASSLTGSDEKLFF. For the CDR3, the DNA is TGCGCCAGTAGCTTAACAGGTTCTGATGAAAAACTGTTTTTT. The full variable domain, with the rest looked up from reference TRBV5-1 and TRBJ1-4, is KAGVTQTPRYLIKTRGQQVTLSCSPISGHRSVSWYQQTPGQGLQFLFEYFSETQRNKGNFPGRFSGRQFSNSRSEMNVSTLELGDSALYLCASSLTGSDEKLFFGSGTQLSVL.

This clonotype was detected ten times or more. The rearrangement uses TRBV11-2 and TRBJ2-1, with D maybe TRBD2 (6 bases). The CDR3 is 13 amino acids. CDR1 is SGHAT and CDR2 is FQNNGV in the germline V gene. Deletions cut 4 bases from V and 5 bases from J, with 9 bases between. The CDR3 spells CASSWGLNNEQFF. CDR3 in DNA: TGTGCCAGCAGCTGGGGACTTAACAATGAGCAGTTCTTC.

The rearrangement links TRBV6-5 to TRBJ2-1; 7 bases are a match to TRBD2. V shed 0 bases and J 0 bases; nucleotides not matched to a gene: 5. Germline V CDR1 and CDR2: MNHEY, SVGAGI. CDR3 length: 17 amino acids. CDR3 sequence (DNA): TGTGCCAGCAGTTACTCGTCTAGCGGCAGCTCCTACAATGAGCAGTTCTTC. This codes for CASSYSSSGSSYNEQFF.